This T cell receptor beta chain stems from a study of Ad26.COV2.S vaccination and SARS-CoV-2 variants (dated by TCRdb to about 2021). With regard to the full study: Donors in the vaccine arm were drawn from COV1001, a phase I-IIa trial of Ad26.COV2.S in healthy adults that was multicentre, randomized, double-blind and placebo-controlled. Dosing of Ad26.COV2.S was intramuscular, at either 5x10^10 or 1x10^11 viral particles, delivered as one shot or as two shots spaced 56 days apart. TCRbeta repertoire sequencing served as the tool for gauging how specific and how broad the SARS-CoV-2-reactive T cell receptors were following Ad26.COV2.S vaccination. A total of around 32 samples were included in the TCR-sequenced set, comprising approximately 20 Ad26.COV2.S vaccine recipients, 5 placebo recipients and 8 SARS-CoV-2 convalescent individuals. Trial participants were randomized into five groups of five: low-dose or high-dose Ad26.COV2.S given once or twice, or placebo on both occasions. Investigators did not know the trial group allocation while performing experiments and assessing outcomes.

This specimen's treatment or condition label, per the study, means: roughly 18 received Ad26.COV2.S at low or high dose, single or two shots; roughly five received placebo; per-sample allocation not given. For vaccine and placebo recipients, repertoires were sequenced using samples collected on day 63 after the first injection. Cohort 1b enrolled 25 or so adults aged 18-55 years at a single site in Boston, USA, between 29 July and 7 August 2020. Ad26.COV2.S consisted of a replication-incompetent adenovirus type 26 vector by which a prefusion-stabilized SARS-CoV-2 spike protein from the original Wuhan strain was expressed. The investigation overall reported the following: Spike-specific TCR breadth was higher in Ad26.COV2.S recipients than in placebo recipients (P = 0.0014). Vaccine and placebo recipients had comparable non-spike TCR breadth, which fits with the vaccine containing only spike. The study was not powered for comparison of responses between vaccine doses or regimens. Substantial breadth of spike-specific CD8+ and CD4+ T cell responses was reported after vaccination. The authors noted that total T cell responses may have been underestimated by the TCR breadth and depth analyses.

As encoded in the germline V gene, CDR1 is KGHSH while CDR2 is LQKENI. Cut back by 2 bases and 1 base, the V and J ends lie 39 bases apart. The CDR3 goes from the cysteine to the phenylalanine over 24 residues. Here the CDR3 DNA is all that survives: 72 bases in frame from base 1. The immunoSEQ Assay was the method used to sequence TCRbeta CDR3 regions. After extraction, genomic DNA underwent amplification by bias-controlled multiplex PCR, followed by high-throughput sequencing. Turning to the authors' computational methods: To quantify the absolute abundance of each unique TCRbeta CDR3 region, sequences were collapsed and filtered. T cell fraction was estimated by normalizing TCRbeta template counts to usable DNA, which was measured by amplifying reference genes present in all nucleated cells. Repertoire TCRs were annotated as SARS-CoV-2-specific by exact matching of V gene, CDR3 amino acid sequence and J gene to a known reactive TCR set. The reference SARS-CoV-2 TCR set came from MIRA and was filtered for enrichment in COVID-19-positive ImmuneCODE repertoires, removing public or cross-reactive TCRs. Based on the MIRA antigens, annotated TCRs were further analysed at the level of specific ORF or position within ORF. Depth was the summed frequency of annotated unique rearrangements, while breadth was defined as annotated unique rearrangements over total unique productive rearrangements. TCR breadth was compared between groups using two-sided Wilcoxon rank-sum tests. Drawn from immuneACCESS, this table holds only the in-frame rearrangements with V and J called that TCRdb kept. Clones are partly lost; checked studies trace under half to an unresolved V gene and leave the rest unexplained. The V and J calls and clone size were taken over from that table, and D and trimming were inferred from the DNA. A total of almost 400,000 clones appear in this sample, 75% to 90% of them only once. The ten biggest clones cover under 2% of the sample.

About this clone itself: Its antigen is currently not known. Base qualities are missing; no much larger clone stands one base away.

The receptor was isolated from a person aged 18 to 59 who received the Ad26.COV2.S COVID-19 vaccine or a placebo. Recombination linked TRBV18 to TRBJ2-7; TRBD1 could be the D gene, as 9 bases match. Specimen: peripheral blood, collected in a trial of Ad26.COV2.S vaccine versus placebo. The nucleotide sequence is TGTGCCAGCTCACCAGGGACAGGGACGGCGGGAGGAACCAGGCCCGCAGGCGGTTCCTACGAGCAGTACTTC. Translated, it gives CASSPGTGTAGGTRPAGGSYEQYF.